This TCR beta chain was observed in a study of blood T cells in healthy people across ages (dated by TCRdb to about 2015). In the study overall: In model experiments, roughly one uniquely barcoded TCR beta cDNA molecule per two T cells was captured by template switching. The study measured age-related changes in TCR beta repertoire diversity using deep sequencing normalized with unique cDNA molecular identifiers. Donors were grouped into four age groups: young (average 16 years), middle-aged (39), aged (around 66) and long-lived (about 82). Donors of different ages were randomly distributed across sequencing lanes to avoid experimental bias. The study analyzed two additional independent replicas of 1 million unique cDNA reads from the same blood draw for two donors, one aged 18 to 30 and one aged 80 or older.

The research as a whole found: Compared with the aged group, the long-lived group had more naive CD4+ T cells, fewer expanded clones and increased TCR diversity, suggesting age selection. Observed TCR beta diversity per million T cells fell roughly linearly with age, and a significant reduction was already apparent by age roughly 40. Observed TCR beta diversity correlated strongly with the percentage of naive T cells measured by flow cytometry. The CMV infection status of donors was not known, potentially confounding age-related changes in expanded clonotypes. Bulk unsorted PBMC profiling prevented conclusive comparison of naive and antigen-experienced compartments. Estimates of total diversity based on one million sequenced T cells were considered lower bounds and underestimates.

Library prep was done by 5' RACE. The sequencing machine was an Illumina HiSeq 2500. A second PCR of roughly 7 to 11 cycles was performed with a sample-barcoded 5' primer and a J-beta primer mix. A template-switch 5' adaptor carrying 12 random nucleotides introduced a unique molecular identifier onto each TCR beta cDNA molecule. At least 2.5 million CDR3-containing paired-end reads were obtained from each sample. The Mint cDNA synthesis kit, primed by a TRBC-specific oligonucleotide, was used to synthesize first-strand cDNA from all RNA. After uracil-DNA glycosylase treatment, a first 18-cycle PCR used universal primers M1SS and BC2_uni_R on all cDNA. As for how the authors treated the data: Normalization of each sample was performed by random selection of 1 million high-quality reads, each carrying a distinct molecular identifier. Reads sharing molecular identifiers were discarded rather than binned into consensus sequences. MiTCR, with a Q25 quality threshold and the strictest error-elimination algorithm, was used for CDR3 identification, clonotype clustering and error correction. Lower-bound total TCR beta diversity was estimated with a nonparametric unseen species model using Euler transformation. TCRdb reanalyzed the raw reads on its own, using fastp at Q25 for trimming and MiXCR for clone calling, and kept in-frame beta chains. Every distinct CDR3 protein forms one entry, paired with its most common genes and DNA. V and J calls and clone size were set by TCRdb, not the authors. The sample profile shows under 2,000,000 distinct CDR3 sequences; around 48% of them were found once. The biggest ten clones account for less than 2.5% of the sample.

The approximately 39 donors, aged about 6 to 100 years, were systemically healthy Caucasian individuals from Russia. Each donor gave roughly 9 milliliters of peripheral blood, drawn into EDTA-treated Vacutainer tubes. Ficoll-Paque density-gradient centrifugation was used to isolate PBMCs, with at least 6.5 million per sample. Trizol reagent was used to extract total RNA from the PBMCs, yielding at least 5 micrograms per sample. For every donor, flow cytometry on a PBMC aliquot measured the percentage of naive CD45RAhigh/CD27high T cells. Turning to this clonotype: The clone's antigen remains unknown. Base-call qualities are not available, and no considerably larger clone is one nucleotide away.

The clonotype was recovered from a woman aged 40 to 50 in good health. Sequencing was done on a sample of blood.

The DNA is as follows: TGTGCCATCAGCCGGGACAGCCACTACGAGCAGTACTTC. Its protein is CAISRDSHYEQYF. The receptor chain draws on TRBV10-3 and TRBJ2-7, with TRBD1 matching 7 junction bases. Per the germline V gene, ENHRY is the CDR1 and SYGVKD is the CDR2. The germline V and J ends show losses of 6 bases and 3 bases respectively, and no gene match explains 5 bases of the junction. Spanning cysteine to phenylalanine, the CDR3 consists of 13 amino acids. Of the read, only the CDR3 DNA is kept; its 39 bases are in frame from base 1.